This TCR beta chain was captured in a study of cytomegalovirus exposure and HLA in healthy donors. Looking at the study overall: There were roughly 120 million unique TCR beta sequences, drawn from approximately 180 million T cells, in an earlier analysis. Study-wide findings and caveats: For presence/absence analyses, sequencing depth was assumed to be roughly uniform across donors.

All donors participated as healthy donors of bone marrow. This CDR3 has 13 residues. Germline loops: CDR1 SEHNR, CDR2 FQNEAQ (reference sequence). The J segment lost 3 bases and the V segment lost 6 bases, leaving 2 bases of the junction unmatched. PCR used 60 Vbeta primers and 13 Jbeta primers. Profiling relied on immunoSEQ multiplex PCR, and the TCRdb table lists in-frame clones only, not all of them. The sample contains about 130,000 clones, just under 75% of which appear only once. For this clone: The antigen is undetermined.

Sequencing used PBMCs. The chain carries TRBV7-9 and TRBJ1-5, with 7 positions matching TRBD1. The sequence was collected from a man aged 40-49 years in good health and CMV-seropositive. CDR3 coding DNA: TGTGCCAGCAGGGGGACAGACAATCAGCCCCAGCATTTT. Translation: CASRGTDNQPQHF.